Listed below are T cell receptor beta chains from one sample, sequenced in a study of T cells in Graves' hyperthyroidism and ophthalmopathy. MiXCR, run by TCRdb on the multiplex PCR reads, gives a single entry per CDR3 protein. Found here are approximately 530,000 distinct CDR3 sequences, approximately 15% of them singletons; the top ten hold more than 15%. Sequenced: blood. These receptors all come from a woman younger than 35 with Graves' hyperthyroidism. Both conserved end residues are part of each CDR3. The D gene is left open where the match is weak. Part of the rows lack a size; the others show once, few, many or a class for expanded clones.

TRBD1	few	TRBV7-9	TRBJ1-5	CASSSVGTVNQPQHF	TGTGCCAGCAGCTCCGTAGGGACAGTAAATCAGCCCCAGCATTTT
TRBD1	-	TRBV4-2	TRBJ1-1	CASSRGTGRETEAFF	TGTGCCAGCAGCCGCGGGACAGGGAGGGAGACTGAAGCTTTCTTT
TRBD2	few	TRBV20-1	TRBJ2-5	CSARVVEGLAGEKTQYF	TGCAGTGCTAGAGTCGTCGAGGGACTAGCGGGAGAGAAGACCCAGTACTTC
-	few	TRBV20-1	TRBJ1-5	CSARDLQNQPQHF	TGCAGTGCTAGAGATCTCCAAAATCAGCCCCAGCATTTT
-	-	TRBV20-1	TRBJ2-7	CSARDSLAAAGSNEQYF	TGCAGTGCTAGAGATAGCCTAGCTGCGGCAGGGTCGAACGAGCAGTACTTC
-	many	TRBV30	TRBJ1-4	CAWSLSEKLFF	TGTGCCTGGAGTTTGTCGGAAAAACTGTTTTTT
TRBD2	many	TRBV12-3/TRBV12-4	TRBJ2-1	CASSLETSGRTNEQFF	TGTGCCAGCAGTCTGGAGACTAGCGGGAGGACGAATGAGCAGTTCTTC
TRBD2	-	TRBV6-6	TRBJ2-3	CASSYSWEISGDTQYF	TGTGCCAGCAGTTACTCCTGGGAAATTAGCGGGGATACGCAGTATTTT
TRBD2	few	TRBV9	TRBJ2-1	CASSVVAGGGSSYNEQFF	TGTGCCAGCAGCGTAGTGGCTGGGGGGGGGAGCTCCTACAATGAGCAGTTCTTC
-	few	TRBV7-9	TRBJ1-6	CASSLAKGGANSPLHF	TGTGCCAGCAGCTTAGCAAAGGGTGGGGCGAATTCACCCCTCCACTTT
-	-	TRBV5-1	TRBJ1-1	CASNYREGDTEAFF	TGCGCCAGCAACTACCGAGAGGGGGACACTGAAGCTTTCTTT
TRBD1	few	TRBV10-3	TRBJ2-6	CAISGTGVDGANVLTF	TGTGCCATCAGTGGGACAGGGGTTGATGGGGCCAACGTCCTGACTTTC
-	many	TRBV7-2	TRBJ2-5	CASSKVGGLKTQYF	TGTGCCAGCAGCAAAGTAGGGGGGTTAAAGACCCAGTACTTC
-	many	TRBV2	TRBJ2-7	CASRLLESYEQYF	TGTGCCAGCAGGCTGCTTGAGTCCTACGAGCAGTACTTC
TRBD1	many	TRBV11-1	TRBJ2-7	CASSPGTGTYEQYF	TGTGCCAGCAGCCCCGGGACAGGGACCTACGAGCAGTACTTC
TRBD2	many	TRBV12-3/TRBV12-4	TRBJ2-7	CASRSGGQGYEQYF	TGTGCCAGCAGGAGCGGGGGGCAAGGCTACGAGCAGTACTTC
-	-	TRBV27	TRBJ1-5	CASSAGTGTNQPQHF	TGTGCCAGCAGTGCGGGAACAGGGACCAATCAGCCCCAGCATTTT
-	-	TRBV20-1	TRBJ2-3	CSARDRAQDTQYF	TGCAGTGCTAGAGACCGGGCGCAAGATACGCAGTATTTT
-	many	TRBV27	TRBJ1-1	CASSSAGMTAEAFF	TGTGCCAGCAGTTCGGCAGGAATGACAGCTGAGGCTTTCTTT